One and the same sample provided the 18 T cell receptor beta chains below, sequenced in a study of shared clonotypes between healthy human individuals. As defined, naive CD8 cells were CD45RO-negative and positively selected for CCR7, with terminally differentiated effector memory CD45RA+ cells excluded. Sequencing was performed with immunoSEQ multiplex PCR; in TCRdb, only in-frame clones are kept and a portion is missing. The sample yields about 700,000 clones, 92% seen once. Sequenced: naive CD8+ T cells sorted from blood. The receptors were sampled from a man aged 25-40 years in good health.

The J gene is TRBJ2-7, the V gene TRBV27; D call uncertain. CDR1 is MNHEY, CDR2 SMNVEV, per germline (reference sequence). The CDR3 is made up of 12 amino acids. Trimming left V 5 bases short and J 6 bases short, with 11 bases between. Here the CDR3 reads CASSRPLREQYF. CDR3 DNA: TGTGCCAGCAGTCGACCTCTACGCGAGCAGTACTTC.

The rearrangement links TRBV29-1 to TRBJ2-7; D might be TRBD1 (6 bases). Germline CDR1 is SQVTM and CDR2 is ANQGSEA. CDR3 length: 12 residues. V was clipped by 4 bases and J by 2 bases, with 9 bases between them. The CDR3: CSVAGDPYEQYF. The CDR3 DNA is TGCAGCGTTGCAGGGGACCCCTACGAGCAGTACTTC.

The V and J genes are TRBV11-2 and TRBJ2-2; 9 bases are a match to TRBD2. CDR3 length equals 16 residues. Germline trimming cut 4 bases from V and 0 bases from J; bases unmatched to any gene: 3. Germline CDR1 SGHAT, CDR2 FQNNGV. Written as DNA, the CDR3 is TGTGCCAGCAGCTCGACTAGCGGTGCGAACACCGGGGAGCTGTTTTTT. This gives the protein CASSSTSGANTGELFF.

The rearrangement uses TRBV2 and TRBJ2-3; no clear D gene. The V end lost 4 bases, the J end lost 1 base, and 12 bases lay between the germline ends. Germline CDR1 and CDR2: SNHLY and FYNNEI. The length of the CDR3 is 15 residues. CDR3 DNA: TGTGCCAGCAGTGCTCCCCTAGAGGGCACAGATACGCAGTATTTT. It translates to CASSAPLEGTDTQYF.

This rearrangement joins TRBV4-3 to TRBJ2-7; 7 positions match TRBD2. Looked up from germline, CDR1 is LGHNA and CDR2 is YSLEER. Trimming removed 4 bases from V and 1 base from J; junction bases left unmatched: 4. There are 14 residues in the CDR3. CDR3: CASSRQRGSYEQYF. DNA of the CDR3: TGCGCCAGCAGCCGTCAGCGGGGATCCTACGAGCAGTACTTC.

In DNA form, the CDR3 reads TGTGCCAGCAGCTTGACGGTCACAGGGGCCCGCTACGAGCAGTACTTC. It codes for CASSLTVTGARYEQYF. The V gene is TRBV5-5, the J gene TRBJ2-7; 7 nucleotides match TRBD1. CDR1 is SGHKS, CDR2 YYEKEE, per germline (reference sequence). Trimming took 1 base from V and 3 from J; bases not matched to a gene: 10. The CDR3 has 16 residues.

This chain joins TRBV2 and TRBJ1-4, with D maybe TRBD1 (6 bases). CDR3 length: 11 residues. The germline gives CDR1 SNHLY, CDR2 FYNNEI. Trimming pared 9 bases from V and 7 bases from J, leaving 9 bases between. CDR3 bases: TGTGCCAGGGAACAGGGTGAAAAACTGTTTTTT. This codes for CAREQGEKLFF.

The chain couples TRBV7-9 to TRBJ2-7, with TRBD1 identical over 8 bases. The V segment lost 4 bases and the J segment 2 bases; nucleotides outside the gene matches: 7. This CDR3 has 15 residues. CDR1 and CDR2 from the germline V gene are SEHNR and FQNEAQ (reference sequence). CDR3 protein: CASSSLRGRTYEQYF. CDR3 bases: TGTGCCAGCAGCTCCCTCAGGGGGCGAACCTACGAGCAGTACTTC.

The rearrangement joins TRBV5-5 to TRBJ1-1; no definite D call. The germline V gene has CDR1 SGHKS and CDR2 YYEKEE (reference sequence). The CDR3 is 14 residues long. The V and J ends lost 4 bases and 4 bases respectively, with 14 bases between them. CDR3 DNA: TGTGCCAGCAGCCTGTTTTTCGGTGGCACTGAAGCTTTCTTT. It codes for CASSLFFGGTEAFF. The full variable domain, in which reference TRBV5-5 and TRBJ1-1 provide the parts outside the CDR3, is DAGVTQSPTHLIKTRGQQVTLRCSPISGHKSVSWYQQVLGQGPQFIFQYYEKEERGRGNFPDRFSARQFPNYSSELNVNALLLGDSALYLCASSLFFGGTEAFFGQGTRLTVV.

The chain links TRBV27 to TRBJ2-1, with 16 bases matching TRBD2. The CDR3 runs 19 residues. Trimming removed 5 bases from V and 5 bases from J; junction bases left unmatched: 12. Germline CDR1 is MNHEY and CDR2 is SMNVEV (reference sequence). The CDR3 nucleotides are TGTGCCAGCAGTGAGGGACTAGCGGGAGGGATATACTATAACAATGAGCAGTTCTTC. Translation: CASSEGLAGGIYYNNEQFF.

The DNA for the CDR3 is TGCGCCAGCACCACAAGGACAGGTCAGAACTATGGCTACACCTTC. Translation: CASTTRTGQNYGYTF. The chain couples TRBV5-1 to TRBJ1-2; 7 bases line up with TRBD1. The CDR3 is made up of 15 amino acids. V lost 6 bases and J lost 2; bases outside the gene matches: 10. Germline values: CDR1 SGHRS, CDR2 YFSETQ. Looking up the rest from reference TRBV5-1 and TRBJ1-2 gives the full variable domain: KAGVTQTPRYLIKTRGQQVTLSCSPISGHRSVSWYQQTPGQGLQFLFEYFSETQRNKGNFPGRFSGRQFSNSRSEMNVSTLELGDSALYLCASTTRTGQNYGYTFGSGTRLTVV.

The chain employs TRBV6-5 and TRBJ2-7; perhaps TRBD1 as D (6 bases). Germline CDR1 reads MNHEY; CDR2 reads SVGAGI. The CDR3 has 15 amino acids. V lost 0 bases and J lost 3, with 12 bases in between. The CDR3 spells CASSYSFGQSYEQYF. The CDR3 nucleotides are TGTGCCAGCAGTTACTCATTCGGACAGAGCTACGAGCAGTACTTC.

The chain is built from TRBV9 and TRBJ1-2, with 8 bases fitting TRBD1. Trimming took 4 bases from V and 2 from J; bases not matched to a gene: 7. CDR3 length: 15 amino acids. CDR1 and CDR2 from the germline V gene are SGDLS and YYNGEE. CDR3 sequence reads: CASSSWTGLNYGYTF. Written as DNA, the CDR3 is TGTGCCAGCAGCTCTTGGACAGGGCTGAACTATGGCTACACCTTC.

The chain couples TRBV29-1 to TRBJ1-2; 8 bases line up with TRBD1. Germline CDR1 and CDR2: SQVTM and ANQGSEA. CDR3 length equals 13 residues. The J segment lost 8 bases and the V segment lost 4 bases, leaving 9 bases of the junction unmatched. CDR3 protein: CSVVGSDRGGYTF. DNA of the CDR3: TGCAGCGTTGTAGGAAGCGACAGGGGAGGCTACACCTTC.

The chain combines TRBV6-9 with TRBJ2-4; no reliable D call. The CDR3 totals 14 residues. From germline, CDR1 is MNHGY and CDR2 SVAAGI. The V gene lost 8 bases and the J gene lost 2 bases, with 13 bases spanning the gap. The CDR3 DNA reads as TGTGCCAGCCTCAGCCAGTGTTCCAAAAACATTCAGTACTTC. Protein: CASLSQCSKNIQYF.

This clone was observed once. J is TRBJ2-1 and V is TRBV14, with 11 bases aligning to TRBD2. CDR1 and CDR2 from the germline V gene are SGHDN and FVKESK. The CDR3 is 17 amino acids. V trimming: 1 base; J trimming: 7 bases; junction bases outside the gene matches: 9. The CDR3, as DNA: TGTGCCAGCAGCCAAGTAGGGGTAGCGGGAGGGCAGAATGAGCAGTTCTTC. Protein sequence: CASSQVGVAGGQNEQFF.

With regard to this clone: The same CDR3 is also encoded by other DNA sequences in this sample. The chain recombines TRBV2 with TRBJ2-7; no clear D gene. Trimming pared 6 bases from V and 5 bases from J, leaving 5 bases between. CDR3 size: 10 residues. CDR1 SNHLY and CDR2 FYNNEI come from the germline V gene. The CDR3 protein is CASSGHEQYF. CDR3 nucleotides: TGTGCCAGCAGCGGACACGAGCAGTACTTC.

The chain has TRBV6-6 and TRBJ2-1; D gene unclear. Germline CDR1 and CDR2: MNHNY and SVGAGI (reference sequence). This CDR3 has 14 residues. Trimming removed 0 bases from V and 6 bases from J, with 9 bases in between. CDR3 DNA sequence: TGTGCCAGCAGTTACTCGAACGGGCTCAATGAGCAGTTCTTC. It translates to CASSYSNGLNEQFF.